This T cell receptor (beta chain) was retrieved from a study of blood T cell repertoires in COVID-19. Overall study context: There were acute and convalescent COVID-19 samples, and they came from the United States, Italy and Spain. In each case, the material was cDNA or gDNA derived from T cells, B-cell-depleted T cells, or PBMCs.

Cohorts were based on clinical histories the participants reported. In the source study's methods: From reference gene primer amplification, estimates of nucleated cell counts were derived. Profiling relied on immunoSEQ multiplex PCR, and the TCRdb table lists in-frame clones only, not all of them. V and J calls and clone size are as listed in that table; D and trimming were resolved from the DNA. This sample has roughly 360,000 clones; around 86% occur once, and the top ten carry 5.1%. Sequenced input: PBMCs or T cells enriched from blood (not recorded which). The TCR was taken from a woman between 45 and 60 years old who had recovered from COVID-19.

The CDR3 nucleotides read TGTGCCAGTAGTATGACAGGGGAGAACACTGAAGCTTTCTTT. Translating it yields CASSMTGENTEAFF. This chain joins TRBV19 and TRBJ1-1; 8 bases fit TRBD1. V shed 3 bases, J shed 1 base, and the junction held 1 base outside the gene matches. The CDR3 length is 14 residues. The germline gives CDR1 LNHDA, CDR2 SQIVND (reference sequence).